The source of this TCR beta chain is a study of vaccination effects on CD4 cells after COVID-19. The CDR3 consists of 16 residues. The germline V gene has CDR1 LNHDA and CDR2 SQIVND (reference sequence). The V gene end was trimmed by 5 bases and the J gene end by 1 base; junction bases not matched to a gene: 7. Clones were read by immunoSEQ multiplex PCR, and TCRdb kept only the in-frame ones, dropping some. The table shows approximately 57,000 clones, with around four fifths occurring only once. The culture ran for approximately 11 days before CD4+ T cells were isolated. As their vaccination, participants received two doses of either BNT162b2 or mRNA-1273. Points on this clone: Its antigen is unidentified.

The sequence was collected from a human donor who received a COVID-19 vaccine. Specimen: CD4+ T cells from PBMCs cultured without peptide, collected after COVID-19 vaccination. The chain is built from TRBV19 and TRBJ1-3; 8 bases agree with TRBD1. The CDR3 here is CASSLQGEVSGNTIYF. The DNA for the CDR3 is TGTGCCAGTAGTTTACAGGGGGAAGTATCTGGAAACACCATATATTTT.